This TCR beta chain was identified in a study of lymphopenia after photon versus proton radiotherapy. Study-wide findings and caveats: Post-nadir diversity loss with photons came from oligoclonal expansion, particularly CD8+ Temra cells. Post-nadir TCR diversity decline inversely tracked overall survival among those who died.

Libraries were prepared by immunoSEQ multiplex PCR; TCRdb keeps only in-frame clonotypes and omits some of them. The table records roughly 15,000 clones, 85% to 90% of them present only once. In the case of this clone: Antigen: not known.

The clonotype was recovered from a man between 65 and 80 years old with pancreatic cancer. This specimen consisted of peripheral blood, obtained from a patient treated with proton-based radiotherapy.

The CDR3 bases are TGTGCCAGCAGCTTGGTAGGATACAGGGGGTCCACAGATACGCAGTATTTT. This encodes CASSLVGYRGSTDTQYF. The chain is built from TRBV5-6 and TRBJ2-3, with 8 bases lining up with TRBD1. The CDR3 totals 17 residues. V gave up 0 bases and J gave up 2 bases; unmatched junction bases: 8. In germline, CDR1 is SGHDT, CDR2 YYEEEE.